This entry describes one T cell receptor (beta chain). The data belong to a study of blood T cell repertoires in COVID-19. V was clipped by 3 bases and J by 5 bases; unmatched bases: 8. Germline lookup yields CDR1 SGHRS and CDR2 YFSETQ. The CDR3 spans 16 residues. Per the original methods: Reference gene primer amplification in the assay estimated nucleated cell counts. Generated by immunoSEQ multiplex PCR, the TCRdb table keeps only in-frame clones and is missing some. V, J and clone size were drawn from that table, and D and trimming were deduced from the DNA. The sample consists of fewer than 400,000 clones, approximately 83% of them appearing once.

J is TRBJ1-1 and V is TRBV5-1; 12 positions agree with TRBD1. The receptor comes from a man aged 25 to 45 who had recovered from COVID-19. Sequences were obtained from PBMCs or T cells enriched from blood (not recorded which). CDR3 in amino acids: CASSSGTGGARTEAFF. In nucleotides, the CDR3 is TGCGCCAGCAGCTCCGGGACAGGGGGCGCCAGAACTGAAGCTTTCTTT.